The 30 T cell receptor beta chains below all came from one sample that was sequenced in a study of OX40 agonist ivuxolimab in advanced cancers. Sequenced by immunoSEQ multiplex PCR; TCRdb stores in-frame clones only, minus some. The data hold around 66,000 clones, with 65% to 85% observed a single time. This specimen consisted of CD4+ or CD8+ T cells sorted from blood, obtained in a trial of the OX40 agonist ivuxolimab. The receptors were sampled from an adult with an advanced solid tumor such as melanoma, head and neck, liver or kidney cancer.

The chain recombines TRBV7-9 with TRBJ1-5, with 9 bases identical to TRBD1. Trimming cost V 3 bases and J 1 base; bases outside gene matches: 4. The V gene's germline CDR1 is SEHNR and CDR2 FQNEAQ (reference sequence). The CDR3 is 16 residues long. The CDR3 here is CASSFGTGKSNQPQHF. CDR3 sequence (DNA): TGTGCCAGCAGCTTTGGGACAGGGAAAAGCAATCAGCCCCAGCATTTT. The entire variable domain, with the rest obtained from reference TRBV7-9 and TRBJ1-5, is as follows: DTGVSQNPRHKITKRGQNVTFRCDPISEHNRLYWYRQTLGQGPEFLTYFQNEAQLEKSRLLSDRFSAERPKGSFSTLEIQRTEQGDSAMYLCASSFGTGKSNQPQHFGDGTRLSIL.

The gene calls are TRBV5-1 and TRBJ1-4; D perhaps matches TRBD1 (6 bases). Germline lookup yields CDR1 SGHRS and CDR2 YFSETQ. This CDR3 is 14 amino acids long. V was cut by 5 bases and J by 2 bases, with 10 bases left in between. The CDR3 DNA reads as TGCGCCAGCAGTCTACAGGGTACTAATGAAAAACTGTTTTTT. Its translation: CASSLQGTNEKLFF. The full variable domain, rest sourced from reference TRBV5-1 and TRBJ1-4, is KAGVTQTPRYLIKTRGQQVTLSCSPISGHRSVSWYQQTPGQGLQFLFEYFSETQRNKGNFPGRFSGRQFSNSRSEMNVSTLELGDSALYLCASSLQGTNEKLFFGSGTQLSVL.

The chain combines TRBV2 with TRBJ2-1; tentatively, D is TRBD1 (6 bases). Germline V gene sequence: CDR1 SNHLY, CDR2 FYNNEI. V was trimmed by 7 bases and J by 5 bases, leaving 18 bases between them. The CDR3 is 15 amino acids. Here the CDR3 DNA reads TGTGCCAGCAAGCAAACCGGGACACCTAACAATGAGCAGTTCTTC. Its translation: CASKQTGTPNNEQFF.

The chain couples TRBV6-5 to TRBJ2-7; D tentatively reads TRBD1 or TRBD2 (8 bases each). Germline V gene sequence: CDR1 MNHEY, CDR2 SVGAGI. This CDR3 has 15 residues. With 8 bases removed from V and 3 bases from J, the gap between germline ends came to 20 bases. For the CDR3, the DNA is TGTGCCAGCCGCGGGGGGACAGGCCTGCACTACGAGCAGTACTTC. This translates into CASRGGTGLHYEQYF.

J is TRBJ2-7 and V is TRBV6-1; D may be TRBD1 (5 bases). The CDR3 loop spans 14 amino acids. Trimming removed 3 bases from V and 4 bases from J, with 13 bases in between. Germline V gene lookup returns CDR1 MNHNS and CDR2 SASEGT. CDR3 sequence: CASSDLAGLYEQYF. As DNA, the CDR3 is TGTGCCAGCAGTGATTTAGCAGGGTTATACGAGCAGTACTTC.

The chain employs TRBV6-1 and TRBJ1-2; 7 bases match TRBD1. Trimming cost V 7 bases and J 2 bases; bases outside gene matches: 7. Germline V gives CDR1 MNHNS, CDR2 SASEGT. The CDR3 extends over 14 amino acids. The CDR3 nucleotides read TGTGCCAGCATGTGGACAGGAGTCAACTATGGCTACACCTTC. This encodes CASMWTGVNYGYTF.

This clone occurred once. The V gene is TRBV27, the J gene TRBJ1-4; D not certain. V dropped 6 bases and J dropped 4 bases, with 9 bases sitting between them. This CDR3 spans 13 amino acids. Germline V gene data show CDR1 as MNHEY and CDR2 as SMNVEV (reference sequence). CDR3 residues: CASRVGNNEKLFF. The CDR3 bases are TGTGCCAGCAGGGTAGGGAATAATGAAAAACTGTTTTTT.

This clone has just one count. This sequence joins TRBV2 and TRBJ1-1; 8 bases line up with TRBD1. J gave up 1 base and V 6 bases, and 7 bases lay outside the gene matches. The germline gives CDR1 SNHLY, CDR2 FYNNEI. This CDR3 is 15 amino acids long. CDR3: CASRATGTGNTEAFF. CDR3 DNA: TGTGCCAGCAGGGCTACCGGGACAGGGAACACTGAAGCTTTCTTT.

This sequence joins TRBV6-5 and TRBJ1-2; no clear D. Germline V lookup: CDR1 MNHEY, CDR2 SVGAGI. The V and J ends lost 5 bases and 7 bases respectively, with 8 bases between them. The CDR3 spans 11 residues. Here the CDR3 reads CASSGSPGYTF. CDR3 in DNA: TGTGCCAGCAGTGGGAGTCCTGGCTACACCTTC.

This chain joins TRBV7-2 and TRBJ1-5; a weak D match, TRBD1 (6 bases). Trimming took off 7 bases at V and 2 bases at J, with 15 bases between the two ends. CDR1 SGHTA and CDR2 FQGNSA come from the germline V gene. CDR3 size: 15 residues. The CDR3 spells CASTLDRQGNQPQHF. In DNA, the CDR3 is TGTGCCAGCACACTAGATCGACAGGGCAATCAGCCCCAGCATTTT.

The CDR3 DNA follows: TGTGCCAGCAGGGCCCAGGGTGAGGGCAATCAGCCCCAGCATTTT. It yields the protein CASRAQGEGNQPQHF. The chain recombines TRBV28 with TRBJ1-5; D is perhaps TRBD1 (5 bases). CDR1 is MDHEN, CDR2 SYDVKM, per germline. The germline V and J ends were trimmed by 6 bases and 2 bases, with 14 bases remaining between them. This CDR3 is built from 15 residues. The full variable domain, rest sourced from reference TRBV28 and TRBJ1-5, is DVKVTQSSRYLVKRTGEKVFLECVQDMDHENMFWYRQDPGLGLRLIYFSYDVKMKEKGDIPEGYSVSREKKERFSLILESASTNQTSMYLCASRAQGEGNQPQHFGDGTRLSIL.

In its sample, this clone was seen a few times. The rearrangement links TRBV2 to TRBJ1-2; 8 nucleotides agree with TRBD1. Trimming took 6 bases from V and 2 from J; bases not matched to a gene: 5. The CDR3 runs to 14 residues. Germline CDR1 is SNHLY and CDR2 is FYNNEI. CDR3 region: CASRRTGRNYGYTF. The CDR3 bases are TGTGCCAGCAGGAGGACAGGGCGGAACTATGGCTACACCTTC.

The chain is built from TRBV7-8 and TRBJ2-5, with 12 bases fitting TRBD1. CDR1 and CDR2 (germline): SGHVS, FQNEAQ. This CDR3 is built from 14 residues. J lost 5 bases, V lost 11 bases, and 9 bases had no gene match. The CDR3 is CAGSGQGASETQYF. DNA for the CDR3: TGTGCCGGTTCGGGACAGGGGGCGTCGGAGACCCAGTACTTC.

The chain's CDR3 is CASSYSSAGNYEQYF. CDR3 bases: TGTGCCAGCAGTTACTCGAGCGCCGGGAACTACGAGCAGTACTTC. The chain has TRBV6-5 and TRBJ2-7; D may be TRBD2 (5 bases). Trimming removed 0 bases from V and 3 bases from J, with 12 bases in between. The germline gives CDR1 MNHEY, CDR2 SVGAGI. This CDR3 is 15 amino acids long.

The V call is TRBV7-8, the J call TRBJ1-1; 8 positions agree with TRBD1. The CDR3 has 19 amino acids. Germline CDR1 and CDR2: SGHVS and FQNEAQ. V shed 1 base and J 3 bases; nucleotides not matched to a gene: 16. The CDR3 bases are TGTGCCAGCAGCTTAGTTTCTATGACAGGGGCGCATAGGGACACTGAAGCTTTCTTT. Its translation: CASSLVSMTGAHRDTEAFF.

The V and J genes are TRBV15 and TRBJ2-5, with D possibly being TRBD1 (5 bases). The V and J ends lost 0 bases and 4 bases respectively, with 12 bases between them. This CDR3 spans 15 amino acids. Germline CDR1 LNHNV, CDR2 YYDKDF (reference sequence). CDR3 sequence: CATSRDGQGGETQYF. Here the CDR3 DNA reads TGTGCCACCAGCAGAGATGGGCAGGGTGGAGAGACCCAGTACTTC.

The table lists this clone with a count of one. V usage is TRBV5-4 and J usage is TRBJ1-2; D unclear. V was trimmed by 5 bases and J by 3 bases, leaving 14 bases between them. Per the germline V gene, CDR1 is SGHNT and CDR2 is YYREEE (reference sequence). The CDR3 is 14 amino acids. Written as DNA, the CDR3 is TGTGCCAGCAGTCCCCTCCTGAGGGACTATGGCTACACCTTC. Amino acids: CASSPLLRDYGYTF.

The chain is built from TRBV6-6 and TRBJ1-3; D perhaps matches TRBD1 (5 bases). The V gene lost 7 bases and the J gene lost 0 bases, with 13 bases spanning the gap. This CDR3 is built from 15 residues. Per germline, CDR1 MNHNY and CDR2 SVGAGI (reference sequence). The CDR3 protein is CASTSGMHSGNTIYF. The CDR3 bases are TGTGCCAGCACATCAGGGATGCACTCTGGAAACACCATATATTTT.

This chain connects TRBV9 to TRBJ2-5, with unresolved D. The CDR3 contains 14 residues. Trimming cost V 0 bases and J 1 base, with 7 bases left between them. CDR1 is SGDLS and CDR2 is YYNGEE in the germline V gene. In nucleotides, the CDR3 is TGTGCCAGCAGCGTAGGCAGGATCCAAGAGACCCAGTACTTC. Protein product: CASSVGRIQETQYF.

The chain has TRBV2 and TRBJ2-2; 7 bases map to TRBD1. V lost 6 bases to trimming and J lost 0 bases; unmatched junction nucleotides: 13. The germline CDR1 and CDR2 sequences are SNHLY and FYNNEI. The length of the CDR3 is 18 residues. CDR3: CASRVRGPGQTNTGELFF. CDR3 nucleotide sequence: TGTGCCAGCAGGGTTAGGGGACCGGGACAGACGAACACCGGGGAGCTGTTTTTT.

This clone appeared a few times. This chain links TRBV2 with TRBJ2-7; maybe TRBD2 (6 bases). Germline lookup yields CDR1 SNHLY and CDR2 FYNNEI. Trimming shortened V by 7 bases and J by 2 bases, and 12 bases separated the two germline ends. The CDR3 is made up of 13 amino acids. CDR3 loop: CASIRGMAYEQYF. The CDR3 DNA reads as TGTGCCAGCATTCGGGGGATGGCCTACGAGCAGTACTTC. Variable domain in full (rest from reference TRBV2 and TRBJ2-7): EPEVTQTPSHQVTQMGQEVILRCVPISNHLYFYWYRQILGQKVEFLVSFYNNEISEKSEIFDDQFSVERPDGSNFTLKIRSTKLEDSAMYFCASIRGMAYEQYFGPGTRLTVT.

The chain has TRBV6-1 and TRBJ1-5; weak D call: TRBD1 (5 bases). CDR3 length: 14 residues. Germline lookup yields CDR1 MNHNS and CDR2 SASEGT. Deletions cut 0 bases from V and 11 bases from J, with 14 bases between. The CDR3 region is CASSEAGVSQSQHF. The CDR3, as DNA: TGTGCCAGCAGTGAAGCAGGGGTTTCACAGTCCCAGCATTTT.

The V call is TRBV18, the J call TRBJ1-1, with D unresolved. The germline V and J ends were trimmed by 8 bases and 1 base, with 11 bases remaining between them. This CDR3 has 13 amino acids. Per germline, CDR1 KGHSH and CDR2 LQKENI. The CDR3 region has the DNA TGTGCCAGCCAAGGCGCTAGGAACACTGAAGCTTTCTTT. Protein sequence: CASQGARNTEAFF.

This chain connects TRBV7-2 to TRBJ1-4, with unresolved D. The CDR3 spans 15 residues. The V and J ends lost 3 bases and 7 bases respectively, with 15 bases between them. Germline V gene lookup returns CDR1 SGHTA and CDR2 FQGNSA. The CDR3 loop reads CASSLGRAGGEKLFF. The CDR3 DNA is TGTGCCAGCAGCTTGGGCCGGGCGGGCGGTGAAAAACTGTTTTTT.

V and J are TRBV28 and TRBJ2-2; D tentatively reads TRBD1 or TRBD2 (5 bases each). Trimming cost V 7 bases and J 0 bases, with 18 bases left between them. In germline, CDR1 is MDHEN, CDR2 SYDVKM. CDR3 length: 17 amino acids. The CDR3: CASTPPGLASNTGELFF. CDR3 nucleotides: TGTGCCAGCACTCCTCCGGGGCTAGCCTCGAACACCGGGGAGCTGTTTTTT.

For the CDR3, the DNA is TGTGCCAGCAGCTTAGCGTTGGGCCACCAAGAGACCCAGTACTTC. Translating gives CASSLALGHQETQYF. The chain combines TRBV7-2 with TRBJ2-5; D unresolved. The CDR3 extends over 15 amino acids. CDR1 and CDR2 (germline): SGHTA, FQGNSA. Trimming pared 0 bases from V and 0 bases from J, leaving 8 bases between.

The rearrangement uses TRBV7-3 and TRBJ1-1, with a possible D match to TRBD1 (6 bases). V was shortened by 1 base and J by 4 bases, with 16 bases between the two germline ends. This CDR3 comprises 16 residues. Germline V gene sequence: CDR1 SGHTA, CDR2 FQGTGA. CDR3 amino acids: CASSLIVGQGITEAFF. In DNA form, the CDR3 reads TGTGCCAGCAGCTTAATCGTCGGGCAGGGGATCACTGAAGCTTTCTTT.

The gene calls are TRBV9 and TRBJ2-5, with no clear D. Trimming stripped 1 base from V and 3 bases from J, with 10 bases between. The CDR3 totals 14 residues. Germline V CDR1 and CDR2: SGDLS, YYNGEE. This chain's CDR3 is CASSVRPSEETQYF. The CDR3 nucleotides are TGTGCCAGCAGCGTACGCCCGTCCGAAGAGACCCAGTACTTC.

The chain carries TRBV18 and TRBJ1-1; D is unresolved. V was trimmed by 6 bases and J by 1 base, leaving 3 bases between them. From germline, CDR1 is KGHSH and CDR2 LQKENI. The CDR3 has 11 amino acids. This chain's CDR3 is CASSSNTEAFF. DNA for the CDR3: TGTGCCAGCTCTTCGAACACTGAAGCTTTCTTT.

V usage is TRBV27 and J usage is TRBJ1-2; D may be TRBD1 (6 bases). Germline CDR1 is MNHEY and CDR2 is SMNVEV (reference sequence). Trimming stripped 5 bases from V and 7 bases from J, with 14 bases between. CDR3 length: 13 amino acids. This chain's CDR3 is CASSHSRGSGYTF. The CDR3 coding sequence is TGTGCCAGCAGTCACTCCAGGGGCAGTGGCTACACCTTC.